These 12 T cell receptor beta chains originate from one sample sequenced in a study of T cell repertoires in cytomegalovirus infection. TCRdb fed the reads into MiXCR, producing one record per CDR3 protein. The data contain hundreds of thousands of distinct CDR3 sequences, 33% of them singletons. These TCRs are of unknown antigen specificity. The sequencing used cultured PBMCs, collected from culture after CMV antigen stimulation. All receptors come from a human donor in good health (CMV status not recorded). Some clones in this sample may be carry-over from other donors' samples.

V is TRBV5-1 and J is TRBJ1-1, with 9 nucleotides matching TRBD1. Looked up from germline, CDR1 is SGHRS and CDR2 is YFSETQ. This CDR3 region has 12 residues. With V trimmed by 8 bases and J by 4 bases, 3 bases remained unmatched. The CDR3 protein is CASGQGTTEAFF. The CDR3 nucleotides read TGCGCCAGTGGACAGGGGACCACTGAAGCTTTCTTT. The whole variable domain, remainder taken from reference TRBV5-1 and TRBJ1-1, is KAGVTQTPRYLIKTRGQQVTLSCSPISGHRSVSWYQQTPGQGLQFLFEYFSETQRNKGNFPGRFSGRQFSNSRSEMNVSTLELGDSALYLCASGQGTTEAFFGQGTRLTVV.

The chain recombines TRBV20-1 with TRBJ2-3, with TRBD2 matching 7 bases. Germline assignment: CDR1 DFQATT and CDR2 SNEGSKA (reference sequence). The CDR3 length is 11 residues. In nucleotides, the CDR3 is TGCGTGGGGGGGAACACAGATACGCAGTATTTT. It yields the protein CVGGNTDTQYF.

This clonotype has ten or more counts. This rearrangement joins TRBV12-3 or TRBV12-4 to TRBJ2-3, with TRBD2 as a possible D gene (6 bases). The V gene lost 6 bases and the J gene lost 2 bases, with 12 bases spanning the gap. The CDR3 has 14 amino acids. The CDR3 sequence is CASSSWEDTDTQYF. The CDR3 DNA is TGTGCCAGCAGCTCCTGGGAGGACACAGATACGCAGTATTTT.

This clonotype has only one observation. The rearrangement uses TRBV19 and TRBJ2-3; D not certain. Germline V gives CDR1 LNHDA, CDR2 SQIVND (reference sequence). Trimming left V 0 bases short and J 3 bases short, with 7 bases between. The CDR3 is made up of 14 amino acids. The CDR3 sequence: CASSIDSQTDTQYF. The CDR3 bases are TGTGCCAGTAGTATAGATTCACAGACAGATACGCAGTATTTT. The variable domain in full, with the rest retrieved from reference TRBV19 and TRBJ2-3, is DGGITQSPKYLFRKEGQNVTLSCEQNLNHDAMYWYRQDPGQGLRLIYYSQIVNDFQKGDIAEGYSVSREKKESFPLTVTSAQKNPTAFYLCASSIDSQTDTQYFGPGTRLTVL.

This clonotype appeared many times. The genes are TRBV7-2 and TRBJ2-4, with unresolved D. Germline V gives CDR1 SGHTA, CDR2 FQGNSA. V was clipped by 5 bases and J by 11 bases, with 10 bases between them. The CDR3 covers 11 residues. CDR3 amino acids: CASSVGSVQYF. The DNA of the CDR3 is TGTGCCAGCAGCGTTGGGTCGGTTCAGTACTTC.

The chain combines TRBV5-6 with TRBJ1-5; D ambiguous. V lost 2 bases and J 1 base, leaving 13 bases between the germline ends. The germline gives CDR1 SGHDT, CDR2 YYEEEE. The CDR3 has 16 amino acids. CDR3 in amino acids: CASSFGLGISNQPQHF. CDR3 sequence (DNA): TGTGCCAGCAGCTTTGGACTTGGCATCAGCAATCAGCCCCAGCATTTT.

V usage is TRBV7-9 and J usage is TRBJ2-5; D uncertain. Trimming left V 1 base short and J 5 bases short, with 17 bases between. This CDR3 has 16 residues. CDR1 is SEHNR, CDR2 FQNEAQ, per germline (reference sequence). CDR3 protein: CASSLDSNPLGETQYF. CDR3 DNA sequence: TGTGCCAGCAGCTTAGATTCCAACCCCCTGGGGGAGACCCAGTACTTC.

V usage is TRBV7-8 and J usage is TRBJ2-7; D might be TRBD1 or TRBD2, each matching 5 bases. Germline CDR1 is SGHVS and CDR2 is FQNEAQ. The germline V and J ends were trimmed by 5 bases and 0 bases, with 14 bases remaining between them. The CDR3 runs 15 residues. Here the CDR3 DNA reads TGTGCCAGCAGCCGAGGGGCAGGGTACTCCTACGAGCAGTACTTC. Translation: CASSRGAGYSYEQYF.

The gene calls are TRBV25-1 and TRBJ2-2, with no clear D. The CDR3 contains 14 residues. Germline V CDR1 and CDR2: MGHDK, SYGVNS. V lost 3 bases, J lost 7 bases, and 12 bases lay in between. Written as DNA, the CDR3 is TGTGCCAGCAGTGACAGTCTCATAAACGGGGAGCTGTTTTTT. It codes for CASSDSLINGELFF.

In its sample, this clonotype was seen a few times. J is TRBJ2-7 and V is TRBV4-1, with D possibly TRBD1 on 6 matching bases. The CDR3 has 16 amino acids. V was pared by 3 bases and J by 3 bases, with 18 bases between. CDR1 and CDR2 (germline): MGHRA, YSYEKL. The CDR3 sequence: CASSQLRGRGHYEQYF. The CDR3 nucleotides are TGCGCCAGCAGCCAGCTCCGGGGCAGGGGTCACTACGAGCAGTACTTC.

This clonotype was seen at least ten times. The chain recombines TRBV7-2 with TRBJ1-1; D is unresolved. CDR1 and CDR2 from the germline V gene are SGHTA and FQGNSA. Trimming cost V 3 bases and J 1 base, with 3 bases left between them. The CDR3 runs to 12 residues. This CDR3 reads CASSFSNTEAFF. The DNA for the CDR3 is TGTGCCAGCAGCTTTTCGAACACTGAAGCTTTCTTT.

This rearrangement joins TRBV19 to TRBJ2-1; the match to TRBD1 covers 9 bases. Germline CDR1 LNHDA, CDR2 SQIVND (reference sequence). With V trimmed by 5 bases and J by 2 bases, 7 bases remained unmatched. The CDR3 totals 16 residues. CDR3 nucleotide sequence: TGTGCCAGTAGTCCCCCGAGACAGGGGGCCTACAATGAGCAGTTCTTC. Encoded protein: CASSPPRQGAYNEQFF.